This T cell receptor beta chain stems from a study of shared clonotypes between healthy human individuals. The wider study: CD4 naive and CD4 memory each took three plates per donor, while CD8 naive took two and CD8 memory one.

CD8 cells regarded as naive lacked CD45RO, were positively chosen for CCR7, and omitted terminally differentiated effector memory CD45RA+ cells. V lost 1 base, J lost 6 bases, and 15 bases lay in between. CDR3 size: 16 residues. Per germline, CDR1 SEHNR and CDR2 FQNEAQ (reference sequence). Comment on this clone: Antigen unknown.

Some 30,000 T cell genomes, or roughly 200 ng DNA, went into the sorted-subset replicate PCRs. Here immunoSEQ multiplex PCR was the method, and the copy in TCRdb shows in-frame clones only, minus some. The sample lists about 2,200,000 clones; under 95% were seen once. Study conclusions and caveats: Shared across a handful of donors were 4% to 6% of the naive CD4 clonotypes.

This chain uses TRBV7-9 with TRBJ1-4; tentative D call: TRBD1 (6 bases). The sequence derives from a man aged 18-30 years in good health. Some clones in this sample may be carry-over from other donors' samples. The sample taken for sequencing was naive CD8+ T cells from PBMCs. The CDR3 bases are TGTGCCAGCAGCTTAGGAGGGGGAGTTGTGGATGAAAAACTGTTTTTT. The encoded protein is CASSLGGGVVDEKLFF.